This TCR beta chain came from a study of T cells in localized non-small cell lung cancer. Study results and caveats: Longer overall survival was seen with higher T cell density measured in blood. The study detected a median roughly 50 of the top 100 tumor clones in adjacent lung. The highest T cell clonality was in uninvolved adjacent lung, above tumor.

Comment on this clone: Its antigen is not identified.

Germline CDR1 reads DFQATT; CDR2 reads SNEGSKA (reference sequence). The germline V and J ends were trimmed by 3 bases and 10 bases, with 10 bases remaining between them. The CDR3 contains 11 residues. Some clones are missing from TCRdb's copy, which holds only in-frame ones; the method was immunoSEQ multiplex PCR. The repertoire consists of about 61,000 clones, with about 87% occurring once and the leading ten covering about 20%. Source: peripheral blood, taken before any cancer treatment. This receptor was taken from a man aged 40 to 70 with stage I squamous cell lung carcinoma. The gene calls are TRBV20-1 and TRBJ2-1; no definite D call. CDR3 sequence (DNA): TGCAGTGCTAGTAAGCTTTCCGAGCAGTTCTTC. Translation gives CSASKLSEQFF.